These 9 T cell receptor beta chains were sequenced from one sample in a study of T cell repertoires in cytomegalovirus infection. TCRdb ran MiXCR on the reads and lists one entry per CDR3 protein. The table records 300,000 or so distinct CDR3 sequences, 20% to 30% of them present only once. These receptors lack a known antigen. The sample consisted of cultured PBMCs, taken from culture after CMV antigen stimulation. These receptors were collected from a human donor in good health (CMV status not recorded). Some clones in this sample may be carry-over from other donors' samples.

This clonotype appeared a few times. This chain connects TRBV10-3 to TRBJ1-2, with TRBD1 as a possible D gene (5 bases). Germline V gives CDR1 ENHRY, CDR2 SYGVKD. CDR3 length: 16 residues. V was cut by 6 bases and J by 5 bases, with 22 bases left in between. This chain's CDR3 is CAISLKVGTSEYGYTF. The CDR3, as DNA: TGTGCCATCAGCCTAAAGGTCGGGACGTCAGAATATGGCTACACCTTC.

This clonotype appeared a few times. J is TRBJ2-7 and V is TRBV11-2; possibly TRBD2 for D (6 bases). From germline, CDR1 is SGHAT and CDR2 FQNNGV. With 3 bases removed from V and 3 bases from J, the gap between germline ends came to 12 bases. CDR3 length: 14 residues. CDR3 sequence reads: CASSFSGTNYEQYV. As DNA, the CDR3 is TGTGCCAGCAGCTTTAGCGGAACTAACTACGAGCAGTACGTC.

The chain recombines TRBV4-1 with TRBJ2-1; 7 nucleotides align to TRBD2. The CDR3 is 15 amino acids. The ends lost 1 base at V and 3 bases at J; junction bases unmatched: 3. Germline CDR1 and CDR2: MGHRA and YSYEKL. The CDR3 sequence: CASSQAGGGYNEQFF. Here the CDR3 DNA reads TGCGCCAGCAGCCAAGCGGGAGGCGGCTACAATGAGCAGTTCTTC.

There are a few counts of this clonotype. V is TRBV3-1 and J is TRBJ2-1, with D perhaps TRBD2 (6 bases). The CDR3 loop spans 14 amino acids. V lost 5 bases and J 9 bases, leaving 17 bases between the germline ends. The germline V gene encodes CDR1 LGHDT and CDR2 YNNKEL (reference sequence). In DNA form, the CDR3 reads TGTGCCAGCAGCGAACGCCACGAGGGAGGTGAGCAGTTCTTC. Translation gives CASSERHEGGEQFF.

This chain's CDR3 is CSASVGRGSSEPQHF. The CDR3 coding sequence is TGCAGTGCTAGCGTCGGGAGGGGGTCTTCGGAGCCCCAGCATTTT. The chain has TRBV20-1 and TRBJ1-5, with TRBD1 as a possible D gene (6 bases). Trimming cost V 3 bases and J 8 bases, with 20 bases left between them. CDR1 is DFQATT, CDR2 SNEGSKA, per germline (reference sequence). The CDR3 is 15 residues long.

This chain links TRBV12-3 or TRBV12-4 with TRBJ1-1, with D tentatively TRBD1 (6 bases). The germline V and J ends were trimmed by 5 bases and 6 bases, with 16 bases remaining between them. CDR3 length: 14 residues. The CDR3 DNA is TGTGCCAGCAGTACCGGGACAAGAGGGTCTGAAGCTTTCTTT. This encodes CASSTGTRGSEAFF.

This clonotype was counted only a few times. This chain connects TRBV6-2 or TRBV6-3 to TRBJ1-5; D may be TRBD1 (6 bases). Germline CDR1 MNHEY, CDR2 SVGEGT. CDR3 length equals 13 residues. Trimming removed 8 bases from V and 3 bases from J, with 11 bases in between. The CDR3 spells CASHRDNNQPQHF. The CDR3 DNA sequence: TGTGCCAGCCACCGGGACAACAATCAGCCCCAGCATTTT.

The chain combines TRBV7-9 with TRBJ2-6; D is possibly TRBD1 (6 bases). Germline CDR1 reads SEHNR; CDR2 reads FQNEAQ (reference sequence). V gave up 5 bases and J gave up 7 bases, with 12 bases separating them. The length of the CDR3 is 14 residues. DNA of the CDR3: TGTGCCAGCAGCCAAACAGGGAGTGCCAACGTCCTGACTTTC. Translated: CASSQTGSANVLTF. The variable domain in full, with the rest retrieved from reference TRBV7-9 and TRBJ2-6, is DTGVSQNPRHKITKRGQNVTFRCDPISEHNRLYWYRQTLGQGPEFLTYFQNEAQLEKSRLLSDRFSAERPKGSFSTLEIQRTEQGDSAMYLCASSQTGSANVLTFGAGSRLTVL.

For the CDR3, the DNA is TGCAGTGCTAGGTTCCTAGCGGCCTCCTACAATGAGCAGTTCTTC. Translated, it gives CSARFLAASYNEQFF. J is TRBJ2-1 and V is TRBV20-1, with 7 bases lining up with TRBD2. J lost 0 bases, V lost 3 bases, and 5 bases had no gene match. CDR3 length equals 15 residues. Per the germline V gene, CDR1 is DFQATT and CDR2 is SNEGSKA (reference sequence).